This passage covers 28 T cell receptor beta chains from one sample sequenced in a study of tumor-infiltrating lymphocytes in primary liver carcinoma. Co-extraction of RNA and DNA was performed on 20-30 mg of unsorted bulk tissue. The authors made TCR beta cDNA from roughly 480 ng total RNA with a constant-region primer. For TCR beta, libraries were produced by three nested multiplex PCR rounds using slightly modified ARM-PCR. TRBV1-TRBV30 forward primers and a C-beta reverse primer were used in the first two PCR rounds, which each ran for around 10 cycles. TCRdb used MiXCR to reprocess the multiplex PCR reads, holding one entry per CDR3 protein. The sample holds 95,000 to 150,000 distinct CDR3 sequences; 50% to 65% are singletons and the top ten take over 7%. Sequencing was done on a sample of liver tumor tissue from sampling region 1. Described subset: tumor region T1, superior pole. Receptor source: a woman aged 60-75 years with primary liver carcinoma and hepatitis B virus infection.

The table lists this clonotype with a few counts. The chain employs TRBV5-1 and TRBJ1-1; 11 bases are shared with TRBD1. This CDR3 contains 14 residues. Unmatched junction bases numbered 10, after V lost 7 bases and J lost 8 bases. Germline-derived CDR1 and CDR2 are SGHRS and YFSETQ. CDR3 protein: CASRGQGALSEAFF. The CDR3 bases are TGCGCCAGCCGAGGACAGGGGGCTTTATCAGAAGCTTTCTTT.

This chain links TRBV11-1 with TRBJ2-5, with 8 bases matching TRBD2. CDR3 length equals 18 residues. V shed 5 bases and J 4 bases; nucleotides not matched to a gene: 18. In germline, CDR1 is SGHAT, CDR2 FQDESV (reference sequence). CDR3 in amino acids: CASSHGRAGETTRETQYF. Written as DNA, the CDR3 is TGTGCCAGCAGCCATGGTAGAGCGGGAGAGACAACCAGAGAGACCCAGTACTTC.

J is TRBJ2-1 and V is TRBV11-2; D ambiguous. The CDR3 sequence is 12 residues long. The germline V gene has CDR1 SGHAT and CDR2 FQNNGV. Trimming stripped 1 base from V and 12 bases from J, with 10 bases between. The CDR3 sequence: CASSLASHGQFF. Here the CDR3 DNA reads TGTGCCAGCAGCTTAGCAAGTCATGGGCAGTTCTTC.

Remarks on this clonotype: A much bigger clone sits one base away, suggesting this may be a read error. CDR3 residues: CASSQDPLGRRDKQFF. For the CDR3, the DNA is TGCGCCAGCAGCCAAGACCCTCTGGGCCGTCGCGATAAGCAGTTCTTC. This chain connects TRBV4-1 to TRBJ2-1; D ambiguous. V shed 0 bases and J shed 11 bases, with 20 bases lying between them. This CDR3 is built from 16 residues. Per germline, CDR1 MGHRA and CDR2 YSYEKL.

In the case of this clonotype: The junction departs from germline at one end; a sequencing error may be responsible. The chain uses TRBV11-2 and TRBJ2-6; 7 nucleotides line up with TRBD2. Germline V lookup: CDR1 SGHAT, CDR2 FQNNGV. The CDR3 is made up of 20 amino acids. CDR3 sequence reads: CASNLNLGGSIKTGANVLTF. DNA for the CDR3: TGTGCCAGCAACTTAAATTTAGGCGGGAGTATTAAAACTGGGGCCAACGTCTTGACTTTC.

This clonotype was observed many times. The rearrangement joins TRBV6-2 or TRBV6-3 to TRBJ2-6; a possible D gene is TRBD2 (6 bases). Germline V gene sequence: CDR1 MNHEY, CDR2 SVGEGT. V was pared by 5 bases and J by 4 bases, with 15 bases between. This CDR3 has 16 amino acids. This CDR3 is CASSDTGAPGANVLTF. The CDR3 DNA follows: TGTGCCAGCAGTGACACGGGAGCCCCCGGGGCCAACGTCCTGACTTTC.

This clonotype has at least ten counts. This rearrangement joins TRBV6-1 to TRBJ2-2; 10 positions agree with TRBD2. V lost 8 bases and J lost 5; bases outside the gene matches: 11. Germline assignment: CDR1 MNHNS and CDR2 SASEGT. This CDR3 has 16 amino acids. The CDR3 sequence is CASLYGLAEVTGELFF. CDR3 nucleotide sequence: TGTGCCAGCTTATATGGACTAGCGGAGGTAACCGGGGAGCTGTTTTTT.

As regards this clonotype: The germline gene is not matched at one end of the junction; a read error may be the cause. V and J are TRBV5-1 and TRBJ2-4; TRBD2 matches at 16 bases. The germline V gene has CDR1 SGHRS and CDR2 YFSETQ. The CDR3 has 16 amino acids. The CDR3 here is CANSMDGTSGGDIQYF. In nucleotides, the CDR3 is TGCGCCAACAGCATGGACGGGACTAGCGGGGGGGACATTCAGTACTTC. Full variable domain (remainder filled in from reference TRBV5-1 and TRBJ2-4): KAGVTQTPRYLIKTRGQQVTLSCSPISGHRSVSWYQQTPGQGLQFLFEYFSETQRNKGNFPGRFSGRQFSNSRSEMNVSTLELGDSALYLCANSMDGTSGGDIQYFGAGTRLSVL.

On this clonotype: This likely comes from a read error, as the CDR3 has no conserved phenylalanine or tryptophan at its end. The chain links TRBV29-1 to TRBJ1-2; 7 nucleotides match TRBD1. Germline values: CDR1 SQVTM, CDR2 ANQGSEA. This CDR3 spans 15 amino acids. CDR3 bases: TGCAGCGCGCGGGACTCGGGACAGCCAAACTATGACTACACCTTA. Its protein product is CSARDSGQPNYDYTL.

Remarks on this clonotype: A much larger clone lies a single base off, so this may be a read error. The gene calls are TRBV12-3 or TRBV12-4 and TRBJ2-2; possibly TRBD1 for D (6 bases). The CDR3 has 15 amino acids. The CDR3 loop reads CASSYTGPKTGELFF. For the CDR3, the DNA is TGTGCCAGCAGCTATACAGGGCCGAAGACCGGGGAGCTGTTTTTT.

This clonotype is a singleton in its sample. J is TRBJ2-3 and V is TRBV11-2; possibly TRBD1 for D (5 bases). V was shortened by 5 bases and J by 2 bases, with 14 bases between the two germline ends. Germline-derived CDR1 and CDR2 are SGHAT and FQNNGV. The CDR3 is 15 residues long. The CDR3 loop is CASSPLIGATDTQYF. CDR3 DNA sequence: TGTGCCAGCAGCCCCCTGATAGGGGCCACAGATACGCAGTATTTT.

This sequence joins TRBV29-1 and TRBJ2-1, with 9 nucleotides matching TRBD2. This CDR3 contains 14 residues. With 6 bases clipped from V and 8 bases from J, the junction kept 11 bases outside the gene matches. Germline assignment: CDR1 SQVTM and CDR2 ANQGSEA. The CDR3 is CSVLGGRDVDEQFF. The CDR3 bases are TGCAGCGTGCTGGGCGGGAGGGACGTCGATGAGCAGTTCTTC.

On this clonotype: The final CDR3 position lacks the conserved phenylalanine or tryptophan, pointing to a likely read error. It is unclear where the CDR3 begins or ends on the DNA, so no DNA is shown, and the CDR3 is as TCRdb lists it. V usage is TRBV6-5 and J usage is TRBJ2-7; the table's D gene call, TRBD1, was not cross checked with the DNA. Per the germline V gene, CDR1 is MNHEY and CDR2 is SVGAGI. The CDR3 extends over 14 residues, inclusive of both ends. The CDR3: CASSPTPEKGIPSL.

The chain has TRBV11-1 and TRBJ2-5; tentative D call: TRBD1 (5 bases). CDR3 size: 14 residues. Germline CDR1 is SGHAT and CDR2 is FQDESV (reference sequence). V was shortened by 11 bases and J by 2 bases, with 18 bases between the two germline ends. In DNA, the CDR3 is TGTGCCGGTAGCTTATTCAGGGATCAAGAGACCCAGTACTTC. Its protein product is CAGSLFRDQETQYF.

To note about this clonotype: The junction does not match germline at one end; this may be a read error. This chain joins TRBV28 and TRBJ2-1; possibly TRBD2 for D (5 bases). Germline V lookup: CDR1 MDHEN, CDR2 SYDVKM. This CDR3 has 18 amino acids. CDR3 sequence (DNA): TGTGCCGGCAGCCGCGGAGGTCATTGGTCCCTTGACTGTGATGAGCAGTTCTTC. Protein product: CAGSRGGHWSLDCDEQFF.

With respect to this clonotype: One base away lies a much larger clone, so this may be a sequencing read error. In DNA, the CDR3 is TGTGCCACCAGCCAGACCGGGACTAGCGGGGCCACAGATACGCAGTATTTT. Its protein is CATSQTGTSGATDTQYF. The chain couples TRBV4-2 to TRBJ2-3; 13 nucleotides align to TRBD2. This CDR3 comprises 17 residues. CDR1 and CDR2 (germline): LGHNA, YNFKEQ.

In this sample, this clonotype turned up once. Germline and junction disagree at one end, which may indicate a read error. The V gene is TRBV6-1, the J gene TRBJ2-7; D is perhaps TRBD2 (5 bases). Germline CDR1 is MNHNS and CDR2 is SASEGT. CDR3 length: 13 residues. The CDR3 sequence: CASSPRIGWEHYF. CDR3 coding DNA: TGTGCCAGCAGTCCCCGGATAGGATGGGAGCATTACTTC.

This clonotype appeared many times. This chain links TRBV6-1 with TRBJ2-7; TRBD2 matches at 10 bases. Per germline, CDR1 MNHNS and CDR2 SASEGT. This CDR3 has 15 residues. V dropped 2 bases and J dropped 0; count of bases not matched to a gene: 1. The CDR3 nucleotides read TGTGCCAGCAGTGAATCTAGCGGGAGCTCCTACGAGCAGTACTTC. This codes for CASSESSGSSYEQYF.

This clonotype was seen a handful of times. The gene calls are TRBV29-1 and TRBJ1-1; D not resolved. V dropped 0 bases and J dropped 0 bases, with 5 bases sitting between them. This CDR3 has 13 residues. Germline CDR1 and CDR2: SQVTM and ANQGSEA. The CDR3 DNA is TGCAGCGTTGAAGAATGGTTGAACACTGAAGCTTTCTTT. Its translation is CSVEEWLNTEAFF.

Regarding this clonotype: One junction end does not reproduce the germline sequence, and a read error may be involved. The chain uses TRBV11-2 and TRBJ1-5; 8 bases agree with TRBD1. This CDR3 contains 15 residues. Looked up from germline, CDR1 is SGHAT and CDR2 is FQNNGV. CDR3 in DNA: TGTGTCAGCAGCTTCGGACAGGGAGGCAGTCAGCCCCAGCATTTT. Translating gives CVSSFGQGGSQPQHF.

In the case of this clonotype: A read error may explain this, as a much larger clone is one base away. The chain uses TRBV7-8 and TRBJ2-2; 13 bases are shared with TRBD2. V lost 4 bases, J lost 5 bases, and 13 bases stayed unmatched. CDR3 length: 19 residues. From germline, CDR1 is SGHVS and CDR2 FQNEAQ. DNA for the CDR3: TGTGCCAGCAGCTGGGGGAGTGGACTAGCGGGAGAGAAGACCGGGGAGCTGTTTTTT. Translation: CASSWGSGLAGEKTGELFF. Combining the CDR3 with reference TRBV7-8 and TRBJ2-2 gives the whole variable domain GAGVSQSPRYKVAKRGQDVALRCDPISGHVSLFWYQQALGQGPEFLTYFQNEAQLDKSGLPSDRFFAERPEGSVSTLKIQRTQQEDSAVYLCASSWGSGLAGEKTGELFFGEGSRLTVL.

A few counts support this clonotype. The junction shows a germline mismatch at one end, possibly a read error. The chain links TRBV11-2 to TRBJ2-1; no clear D. Germline CDR1 and CDR2: SGHAT and FQNNGV. The CDR3 runs to 13 residues. CDR3: CTSSLPVHNERFF. The CDR3 region has the DNA TGTACCAGCAGCTTGCCAGTTCATAATGAGCGGTTCTTC.

Notes on this clonotype: The junction departs from germline at one end; a sequencing error may be responsible. This chain uses TRBV29-1 with TRBJ2-2, with D tentatively TRBD2 (5 bases). The CDR3 contains 14 residues. Germline V gene sequence: CDR1 SQVTM, CDR2 ANQGSEA. CDR3 residues: CSAVASLNTGELLF. The CDR3 nucleotides read TGCAGCGCTGTTGCCAGCCTGAACACCGGGGAGCTGCTTTTT.

This clonotype was detected only a few times. The chain uses TRBV5-1 and TRBJ1-1, with D tentatively TRBD1 (5 bases). The V gene lost 3 bases and the J gene lost 2 bases, with 11 bases spanning the gap. CDR1 and CDR2 from the germline V gene are SGHRS and YFSETQ. The CDR3 totals 14 residues. In nucleotides, the CDR3 is TGCGCCAGCAGCTGGGGCAGGGTAAACACTGAAGCTTTCTTT. It specifies CASSWGRVNTEAFF.

This clonotype appeared a few times. V is TRBV5-5 and J is TRBJ2-3, with D unresolved. CDR1 and CDR2 (germline): SGHKS, YYEKEE (reference sequence). The CDR3 spans 15 residues. V was pared by 3 bases and J by 2 bases, with 13 bases between. For the CDR3, the DNA is TGTGCCAGCAGCTCCCAGGACCCCCACACAGATACGCAGTATTTT. Translating it yields CASSSQDPHTDTQYF.

About this clonotype: An end of the junction differs from the germline gene, which may be a read error. The rearrangement uses TRBV11-3 and TRBJ2-1; maybe TRBD2 (5 bases). Germline CDR1 is SGHNT and CDR2 is YENEEA. The CDR3 covers 16 residues. The DNA of the CDR3 is TGTGCCAGCAGCGTAGGTGGCGGGCTAGGGCGAAATGAGCGGTTCTTC. It yields the protein CASSVGGGLGRNERFF.

A word on this clonotype: One end of the junction is discordant with germline, which a read error may explain. CDR3 sequence reads: CATSLTASVDTQYF. CDR3 sequence (DNA): TGTGCCACCAGCTTAACGGCTAGCGTAGATACACAGTATTTT. The chain recombines TRBV11-2 with TRBJ2-3, with a possible D match to TRBD2 (6 bases). Germline lookup yields CDR1 SGHAT and CDR2 FQNNGV. CDR3 length equals 14 residues.

In this sample, this clonotype turned up many times. V usage is TRBV29-1 and J usage is TRBJ2-7, with a weak D call TRBD1 (6 bases). Trimming left V 6 bases short and J 3 bases short, with 15 bases between. CDR1 is SQVTM, CDR2 ANQGSEA, per germline. This CDR3 region has 13 residues. CDR3 sequence (DNA): TGCAGCGTAACGGGACAAGAATTCTACGAGCAGTACTTC. Protein: CSVTGQEFYEQYF.